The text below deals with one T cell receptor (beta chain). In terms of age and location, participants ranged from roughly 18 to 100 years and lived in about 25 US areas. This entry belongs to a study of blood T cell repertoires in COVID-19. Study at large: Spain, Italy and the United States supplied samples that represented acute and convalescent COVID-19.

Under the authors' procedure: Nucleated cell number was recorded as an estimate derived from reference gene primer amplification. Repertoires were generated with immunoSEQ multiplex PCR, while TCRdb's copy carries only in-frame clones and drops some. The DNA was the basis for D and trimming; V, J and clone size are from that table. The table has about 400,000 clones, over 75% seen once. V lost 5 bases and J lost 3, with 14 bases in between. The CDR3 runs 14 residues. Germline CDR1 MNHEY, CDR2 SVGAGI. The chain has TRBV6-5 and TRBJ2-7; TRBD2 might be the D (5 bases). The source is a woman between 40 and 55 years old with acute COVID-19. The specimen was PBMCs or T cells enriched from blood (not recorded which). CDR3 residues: CASSIGSSYYEQYF. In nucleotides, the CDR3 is TGTGCCAGCAGTATTGGGAGTAGCTACTACGAGCAGTACTTC.